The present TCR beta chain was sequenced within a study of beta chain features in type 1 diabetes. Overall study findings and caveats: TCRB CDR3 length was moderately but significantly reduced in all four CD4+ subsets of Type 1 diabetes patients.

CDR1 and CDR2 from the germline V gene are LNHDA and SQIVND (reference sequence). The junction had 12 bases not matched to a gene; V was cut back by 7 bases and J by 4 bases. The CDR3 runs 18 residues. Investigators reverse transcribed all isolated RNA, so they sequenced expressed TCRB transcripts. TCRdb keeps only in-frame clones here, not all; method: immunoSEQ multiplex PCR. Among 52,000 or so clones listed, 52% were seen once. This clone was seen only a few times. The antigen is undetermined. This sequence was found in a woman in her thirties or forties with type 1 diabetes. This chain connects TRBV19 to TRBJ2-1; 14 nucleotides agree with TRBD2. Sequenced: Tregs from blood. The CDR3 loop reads CASTPPPGTSGSYNEQFF. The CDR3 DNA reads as TGTGCCAGTACACCTCCTCCGGGGACTAGCGGGAGTTACAATGAGCAGTTCTTC.